This TCR beta chain was found in a study of graft-versus-host responses after intestinal transplantation (dated by TCRdb to about 2021). Regarding the research as a whole: The transplants that recipients received were multivisceral, liver-intestinal, or isolated intestinal. Every recipient was given anti-thymocyte globulin induction, followed by roughly 3 years of maintenance tacrolimus and steroids. Bulk TCR-beta CDR3 sequencing was used to track graft-versus-host and host-versus-graft alloreactive T cell clones in the graft, circulation and bone marrow after intestinal transplantation. To identify alloreactive clones, pre-transplant mixed lymphocyte reaction products were sequenced and then compared with unstimulated pre-transplant donor and recipient T cells. A cohort of 24 intestinal transplant recipients, including one retransplant, was enrolled, and 3 patients lacking pretransplant specimens were excluded. Donor T cell macrochimerism was defined as a peak of at least 4% donor T cells among recipient peripheral blood mononuclear cells. Rather than going through the commercial service, samples from a few later patients were sequenced in-house on an Illumina MiSeq and processed with MiXCR.

The investigation overall reported the following: GvH clones were detected in recipient bone marrow, and some appeared earlier in ileal mucosa or blood, consistent with an intestinal mucosal origin. Early after transplant, peak levels of circulating GvH clones were associated with declines in HvG clones. Conclusions were limited by the relatively low number and heterogeneity of intestinal transplant patients. In patients with donor T cell macrochimerism, the allografts had high GvH to HvG T cell clonal ratios.

Sample time point, as interpreted from the label and publication: cells obtained before transplantation from donor or recipient. CD3+CD4+ and CD3+CD8+ populations were FACS-sorted from unstimulated pre-transplant donor and recipient cells taken from spleen or lymph nodes. The V end gives up 7 bases and the J end 0 bases, leaving 2 bases in the junction not matched to a gene. Inclusive of the bounding cysteine and phenylalanine, the CDR3 is 13 residues long. Here the CDR3 DNA is all that survives: 39 bases in frame from base 1. The CDR1 and CDR2 encoded by the germline V gene (reference sequence) are LNHDA and SQIVND. In the case of this clone: The specificity of this receptor is unknown. Base qualities are not recorded, but no much larger clone differs from it by a single base.

Library method: the immunoSEQ multiplex PCR assay. For most patients, genomic DNA was isolated with the Qiagen DNeasy Blood and Tissue Kit and sent frozen to Adaptive Biotechnologies for TCR sequencing. High-throughput TCR-beta CDR3 sequencing of genomic DNA from most patients was performed by Adaptive Biotechnologies. The study's own analysis went as follows. TCR sequencing data were retrieved from Adaptive's ImmunoSEQ software for 18 patients, whereas a few other patients were processed with MiXCR and VDJtools. To correct CD4 versus CD8 sorting errors, sequences present in both subsets at a frequency ratio below 5:1 were removed. CDR3 nucleotide sequences shared between donor and recipient were removed because their origin could not be assigned. At least 2-fold expansion over unstimulated cells and a minimum CFSE-low frequency of 0.002% (template counts) or 0.001% (read counts) were required for clones to be classified as alloreactive. Clones detected in sequenced pre-transplant spleen, lymph node, or MLR CFSE-low populations of the donor or recipient were defined as mappable. The cumulative frequency of alloreactive clones was calculated as a percentage of all sequences, weighted by copy number. The immuneACCESS repertoire file appears here via TCRdb, limited to in-frame rearrangements. These files lack a portion of the clones; in checked studies, under half of the deficit traces to unresolved V genes, and the cause of the others is not known. V, J and clone size derive from that table, while D and trimming were established from the DNA sequence. In this sample the table shows 140,000 or so clones, over 90% of which occur a single time. Together, the top ten hold approximately 0.2% of the sample.

Sample: unstimulated CD4+ T cells sorted from spleen or lymph node cells, taken before intestinal transplant. The chain is made from TRBV19 and TRBJ1-2, with 7 junctional bases fitting TRBD1. This receptor was identified in a human donor who received an intestinal transplant. The CDR3 reads CASTGTANYGYTF. The sequenced DNA: TGTGCCAGTACCGGGACAGCTAACTATGGCTACACCTTC.